These T cell receptor beta chains were read from a single sample in a study of T cell clones after liver transplantation. Sequencing was performed with immunoSEQ multiplex PCR; in TCRdb, only in-frame clones are kept and a portion is missing. The sample yields around 100,000 clones, 84% seen once. The sample was CD4+ T cells from blood, taken approximately 50 months after liver transplant. The receptors derive from a human patient who received a liver transplant. Some T cells may be transferred from the graft donor. CDR3s include the opening cysteine and the closing phenylalanine or tryptophan.

V,J,CDR3
TRBV7-2,TRBJ2-7,CASRLNPTDYYEQYF
TRBV19,TRBJ2-2,CASSVGPTGPGELFF
TRBV7-3,TRBJ2-7,CASSQDGPWGEQYF
TRBV28,TRBJ1-5,CASSLHQPQHF
TRBV27,TRBJ1-2,CASRRGTGISYTF
TRBV5-1,TRBJ2-5,CASAGGHEATGETQYF
TRBV18,TRBJ2-5,CASSPREKETQYF
TRBV29-1,TRBJ1-2,CSVDRARSNYGYTF
TRBV14,TRBJ1-1,CASNLLTGPKNTEAFF
TRBV7-2,TRBJ2-2,CASSPRPGQGLSGELFF
TRBV6-1,TRBJ2-7,CASSVTGTDLYEQYF
TRBV27,TRBJ2-3,CASSLNSGIADTQYF
TRBV14,TRBJ2-5,CASSSQASFQETQYF
TRBV5-8,TRBJ1-1,CASSLGPGSTEAFF
TRBV4-3,TRBJ1-2,CASSQDHISNYGYTF
TRBV2,TRBJ1-5,CASSDPPAPQHF
TRBV18,TRBJ2-2,CASSPPSASGAHGELFF
TRBV7-2,TRBJ1-6,CASRPGTAYSPLHF
TRBV19,TRBJ1-5,CASNMWGGNQPQHF
TRBV28,TRBJ2-2,CASSPFVTNTGELFF
TRBV5-1,TRBJ1-1,CASSPRGLRENTEAFF
TRBV14,TRBJ1-1,CASSLTRQGKVEAFF
TRBV30,TRBJ2-7,CAWRSRGRSEQYF
TRBV30,TRBJ1-2,CAWKITGGAYGYTF
TRBV25-1,TRBJ2-5,CASSESGRGETQYF
TRBV6-1,TRBJ1-1,CASSARGTMGTEAFF
TRBV18,TRBJ2-1,CASSPLTSITYNEQFF
TRBV11-2,TRBJ2-7,CASDIAPGTAPYF
TRBV4-3,TRBJ1-2,CASSQRNYGYTF
TRBV5-4,TRBJ2-5,CASSFGGRAEETQYF
TRBV29-1,TRBJ2-1,CSVVGGVSVISEQFF
TRBV19,TRBJ2-5,CASSTGSSSRTQYF
TRBV25-1,TRBJ2-1,CARGGLAGGNNEQFF
TRBV15,TRBJ2-1,CATSRDFVGTEQFF
TRBV6-6,TRBJ2-7,CASSDGQDTYEQYF
TRBV29-1,TRBJ2-5,CSVSRDHPSGTQYF
TRBV11-1,TRBJ1-1,CASSDRVVAFF
TRBV4-3,TRBJ1-4,CASSSQGSTTNEKLFF
TRBV14,TRBJ1-1,CASSPPSGTLNTEAFF
TRBV14,TRBJ1-1,CASSQVQLNTEAFF
TRBV7-3,TRBJ2-3,CASSPVAGRTDTQYF
TRBV19,TRBJ1-3,CASSTGRSGNTIYF
TRBV2,TRBJ1-2,CASSAGFGYTF
TRBV5-1,TRBJ2-5,CASSPYGTSGPETQYF
TRBV11-3,TRBJ2-7,CASSLGQGSDEQYF
TRBV28,TRBJ2-7,CASSLGTGAYEQYF
TRBV9,TRBJ2-3,CASSVGTGTDTQYF
TRBV28,TRBJ2-1,CASSLVPAHNEQFF
TRBV9,TRBJ2-2,CASSVDAGSTGELFF
TRBV4-3,TRBJ2-2,CASSQEARGGTGELFF
TRBV19,TRBJ1-3,CASSIPDLGNTIYF
TRBV27,TRBJ1-2,CASSQYPTVFPGYTF
TRBV30,TRBJ2-7,CAWSGGSGISYEQYF
TRBV18,TRBJ2-2,CASSPRASGSNTGELFF
TRBV10-1,TRBJ2-3,CASSALAGSPTDTQYF
TRBV5-8,TRBJ1-5,CASSFEGLQPQHF